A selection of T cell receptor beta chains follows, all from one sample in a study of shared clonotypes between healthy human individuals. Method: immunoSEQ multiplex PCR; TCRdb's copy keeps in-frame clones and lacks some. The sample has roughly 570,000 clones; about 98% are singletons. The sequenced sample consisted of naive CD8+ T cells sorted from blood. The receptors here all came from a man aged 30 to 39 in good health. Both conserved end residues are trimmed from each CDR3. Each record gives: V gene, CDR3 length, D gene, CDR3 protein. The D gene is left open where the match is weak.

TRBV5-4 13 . ASSSRGNSYNEQF
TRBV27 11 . ASSLRGFYGYT
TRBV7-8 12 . ASSFQGPFDEQY
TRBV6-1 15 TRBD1 ASSALGPGQGTGELF
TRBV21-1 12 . ASSHARGTGELF
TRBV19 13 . ASSIVGRSGYEQY
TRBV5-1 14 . ASSLLEGGITDTQY
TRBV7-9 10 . ASRPNGDTQY
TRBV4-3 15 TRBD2 ASSQDQGLAGGREQY
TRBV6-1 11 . ASSVVVNTEAF
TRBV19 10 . ASGGGAYEQY
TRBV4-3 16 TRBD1 ASSQGVLRTGTYNEQF
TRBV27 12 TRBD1 ASRTGTAKNIQY
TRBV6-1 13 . ASSGWGTKDQPQH
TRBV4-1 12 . ASGQGGGTGELF
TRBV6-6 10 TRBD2 ASSRGEDTQY
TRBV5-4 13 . ASSLLGTGANVLT
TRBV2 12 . ASSLLAISYEQY
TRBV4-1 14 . ASSHARTATNEKLF
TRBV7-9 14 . ASSFGAEHDGNTIY
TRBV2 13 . ASSAPLSGANVLT
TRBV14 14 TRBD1 ASSNSADRVFDEQY
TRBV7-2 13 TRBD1 ASSLAIGQGYEQY